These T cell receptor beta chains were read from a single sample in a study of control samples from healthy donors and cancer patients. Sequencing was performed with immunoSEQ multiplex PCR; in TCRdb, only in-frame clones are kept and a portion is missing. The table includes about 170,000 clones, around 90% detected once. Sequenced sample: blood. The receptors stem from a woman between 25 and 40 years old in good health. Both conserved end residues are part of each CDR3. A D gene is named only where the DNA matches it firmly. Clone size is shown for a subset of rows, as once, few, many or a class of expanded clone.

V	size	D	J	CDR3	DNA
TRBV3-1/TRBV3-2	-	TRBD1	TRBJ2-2	CASTIRQGGTGELFF	TGTGCCAGCACGATACGACAGGGGGGGACCGGGGAGCTGTTTTTT
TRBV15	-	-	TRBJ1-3	CATSRDPGSGNTIYF	TGTGCCACCAGCAGAGATCCGGGCTCTGGAAACACCATATATTTT
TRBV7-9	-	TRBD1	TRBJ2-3	CASSRSGRTGNADTQYF	TGTGCCAGCAGCCGTAGCGGTCGGACAGGGAACGCAGATACGCAGTATTTT
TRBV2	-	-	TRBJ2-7	CASSEMGVFGEQYF	TGTGCCAGCAGTGAAATGGGGGTTTTTGGGGAGCAGTACTTC
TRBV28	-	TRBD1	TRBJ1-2	CASSLGAGGYGYTF	TGTGCCAGCAGTTTGGGTGCAGGGGGCTATGGCTACACCTTC
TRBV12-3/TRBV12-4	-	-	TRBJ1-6	CASSFTDSSPLHF	TGTGCCAGCAGTTTCACGGACTCCTCACCCCTCCACTTT
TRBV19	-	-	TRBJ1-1	CASSNPPWNTEAFF	TGTGCCAGTAGTAACCCACCGTGGAACACTGAAGCTTTCTTT
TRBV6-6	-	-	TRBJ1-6	CASSLQDGNSPLHF	TGTGCCAGCAGTTTGCAGGACGGGAATTCACCCCTCCACTTT
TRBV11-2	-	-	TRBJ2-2	CASTSKPGATGELFF	TGTGCCAGCACCTCCAAACCCGGGGCGACCGGGGAGCTGTTTTTT
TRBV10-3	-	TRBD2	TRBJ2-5	CAITPSGGSQETQYF	TGTGCCATCACGCCCAGCGGGGGGTCTCAAGAGACCCAGTACTTC
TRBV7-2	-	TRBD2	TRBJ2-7	CASSLIAGTNEAYTNGQYF	TGTGCCAGCAGCCTCATAGCCGGGACTAATGAGGCATATACGAACGGGCAGTACTTC
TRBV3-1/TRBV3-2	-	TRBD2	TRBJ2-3	CASSQELAGINTQYF	TGTGCCAGCAGCCAAGAGCTAGCGGGCATCAATACGCAGTATTTT
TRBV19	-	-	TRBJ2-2	CASSPGLNTGELFF	TGTGCCAGTAGCCCGGGACTGAACACCGGGGAGCTGTTTTTT
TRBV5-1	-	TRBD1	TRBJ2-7	CASSPYVGQGYEQYF	TGCGCCAGCAGCCCTTATGTGGGACAGGGCTACGAGCAGTACTTC
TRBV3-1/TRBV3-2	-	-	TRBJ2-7	CASSRSRGDSYEQYF	TGTGCCAGCAGCCGCAGTCGGGGAGACAGTTACGAGCAGTACTTC
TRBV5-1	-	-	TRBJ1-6	CASSLALTEGSPLHF	TGCGCCAGCAGCTTGGCGCTGACTGAGGGTTCACCCCTCCACTTT
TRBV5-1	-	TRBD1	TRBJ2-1	CASSLGFGYGQGARDEQFF	TGCGCCAGCAGCTTGGGATTTGGTTACGGGCAGGGGGCACGGGATGAGCAGTTCTTC
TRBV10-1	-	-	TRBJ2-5	CASSIAIPSPETQYF	TGCGCCAGCAGTATTGCCATTCCGTCCCCAGAGACCCAGTACTTC
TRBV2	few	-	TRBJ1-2	CASSPDRSAGYTF	TGTGCCAGCAGTCCCGACAGGTCAGCTGGCTACACCTTC
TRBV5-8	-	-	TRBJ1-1	CASSLGGIAEAFF	TGTGCCAGCAGCTTGGGGGGTATCGCTGAAGCTTTCTTT
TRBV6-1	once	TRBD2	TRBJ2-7	CASSERTSGRADIVAQYF	TGTGCCAGCAGTGAAAGGACTAGCGGGAGGGCCGATATAGTCGCTCAGTACTTC
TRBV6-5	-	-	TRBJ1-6	CASKEEFSSPLHF	TGTGCCAGCAAGGAAGAATTCTCATCACCCCTCCACTTT
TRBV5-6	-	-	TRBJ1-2	CASSLARVQEGGYTF	TGTGCCAGCAGCTTGGCCCGGGTCCAGGAAGGTGGCTACACCTTC
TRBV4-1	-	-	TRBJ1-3	CASSQEGLLLAGNTIYF	TGCGCCAGCAGCCAAGAAGGGCTTCTCTTGGCCGGAAACACCATATATTTT
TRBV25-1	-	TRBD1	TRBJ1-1	CASRGWTGSYTEAFF	TGTGCCAGCAGAGGATGGACAGGGTCTTACACTGAAGCTTTCTTT
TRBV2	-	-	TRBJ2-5	CASSGDIQETQYF	TGTGCCAGCAGTGGAGATATACAAGAGACCCAGTACTTC
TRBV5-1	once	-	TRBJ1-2	CASSLAVSGTLPIGGYTF	TGCGCCAGCAGCTTGGCCGTGAGTGGGACACTTCCTATAGGCGGCTACACCTTC
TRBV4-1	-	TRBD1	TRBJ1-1	CASSQPRDRMNTEAFF	TGCGCCAGCAGCCAACCACGGGACAGGATGAACACTGAAGCTTTCTTT
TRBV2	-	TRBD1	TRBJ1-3	CASAGTGGSGNTIYF	TGTGCCAGCGCGGGAACAGGGGGCTCTGGAAACACCATATATTTT
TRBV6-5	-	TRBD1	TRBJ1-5	CASRTGVQPQHF	TGTGCCAGCAGGACAGGGGTACAGCCCCAGCATTTT
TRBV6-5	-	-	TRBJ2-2	CASRGDTGELFF	TGTGCCAGCAGGGGGGACACCGGGGAGCTGTTTTTT
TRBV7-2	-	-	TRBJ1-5	CASSLEIWGGGNQPQHF	TGTGCCAGCAGCTTAGAGATTTGGGGCGGAGGCAATCAGCCCCAGCATTTT
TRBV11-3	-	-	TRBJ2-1	CASSSTWDSKISYNEQFF	TGTGCCAGCAGCTCTACCTGGGACTCGAAAATCTCCTACAATGAGCAGTTCTTC
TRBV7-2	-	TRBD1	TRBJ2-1	CASSLGQGGINEQFF	TGTGCCAGCAGTCTGGGACAGGGGGGCATCAATGAGCAGTTCTTC
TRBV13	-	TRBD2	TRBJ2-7	CASSLRSGSELTSYEQYF	TGTGCCAGCAGCTTACGTAGCGGGAGCGAACTAACTTCCTACGAGCAGTACTTC
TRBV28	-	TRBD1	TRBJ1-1	CASSTPGQTNTEAFF	TGTGCCAGCAGTACCCCGGGACAGACAAACACTGAAGCTTTCTTT
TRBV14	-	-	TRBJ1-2	CASSQGGAFYGYTF	TGTGCCAGCAGCCAAGGAGGGGCCTTTTATGGCTACACCTTC
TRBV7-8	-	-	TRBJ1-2	CASSLTRANYGYTF	TGTGCCAGCAGCTTAACTAGAGCTAACTATGGCTACACCTTC
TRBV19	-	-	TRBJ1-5	CASSNPGRSWAQHF	TGTGCCAGTAGTAACCCCGGCCGATCGTGGGCCCAGCATTTT
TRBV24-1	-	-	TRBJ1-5	CATSEAGNQPQHF	TGTGCCACCAGTGAGGCGGGTAATCAGCCCCAGCATTTT